The rows below give T cell receptor beta chains drawn from one sample of a study of T cells in Graves' hyperthyroidism and ophthalmopathy. TCRdb itself ran the multiplex PCR reads through MiXCR, one entry per CDR3 protein. This table holds approximately 520,000 distinct CDR3 sequences, less than 25% found once. Sequencing was carried out using blood. The receptors derive from a man younger than 30 with Graves' hyperthyroidism. Both conserved end residues are part of each CDR3. D genes are given only for firm matches. Only part of the rows carry a size: once, few, many, or a class if the clone is expanded.

>NA|TRBV12-3/TRBV12-4|15|NA|TRBJ1-1
TGTGCCTGCAGTTGGGGACGGGCCACGGGGACTGAAGCTTTCTTT
CACSWGRATGTEAFF
>many|TRBV13|13|NA|TRBJ2-7
TGTGCCAGCAGCGACGGGACGGTGGGAAAGCAGTACTTC
CASSDGTVGKQYF
>NA|TRBV4-2|14|TRBD1|TRBJ2-5
TGTGCCAGCAGCCGGGACAGGGCGCGGGAGACCCAGTACTTC
CASSRDRARETQYF
>few|TRBV11-2|16|NA|TRBJ1-2
TGTGCCAGCAGCTTAGACCTCGGACCAACTAACTATGGCTACACCTTC
CASSLDLGPTNYGYTF
>NA|TRBV28|14|TRBD1|TRBJ2-5
TGTGCCAGCAGTGAAGCGACAGGGCCAGAGACCCAGTACTTC
CASSEATGPETQYF
>many|TRBV12-3/TRBV12-4|15|TRBD1|TRBJ1-2
TGTGCCAGCAGTAACCCCGGACAGGGAAACCATGGCTACACCTTC
CASSNPGQGNHGYTF
>many|TRBV12-3/TRBV12-4|13|NA|TRBJ1-2
TGTGCCAGCACCCCGGACCGAAGCTATGGCTACACCTTC
CASTPDRSYGYTF
>NA|TRBV12-3/TRBV12-4|13|NA|TRBJ2-5
TGTGCCAGCAGTTTGGAGGGGTCCCAGACCCAGTACTTC
CASSLEGSQTQYF
>many|TRBV6-5|14|NA|TRBJ2-4
TGTGCCAGCAATTCTTATTTAGCCAAAAACATTCAGTACTTC
CASNSYLAKNIQYF
>many|TRBV19|15|NA|TRBJ1-2
TGTGCCAGTAGTATCGAGGCAGCCACTAACTATGGCTACACCTTC
CASSIEAATNYGYTF
>NA|TRBV6-1|14|NA|TRBJ2-7
TGTGCCAGCAGAGGACTCGGACCCTTCTACGAGCAGTACTTC
CASRGLGPFYEQYF
>NA|TRBV30|11|NA|TRBJ1-2
TGTGCCTGGGAGGCCTTCTATGGCTACACCTTC
CAWEAFYGYTF
>many|TRBV12-3/TRBV12-4|16|TRBD1|TRBJ2-7
TGTGCCAGCAGTTATGGAAGGGGACAGGGGACCCACGAGCAGTACTTC
CASSYGRGQGTHEQYF
>NA|TRBV20-1|14|TRBD2|TRBJ2-5
TGCAGTGTGCAGACTAGCGGGTACCAAGAGACCCAGTACTTC
CSVQTSGYQETQYF
>few|TRBV6-2/TRBV6-3|18|NA|TRBJ1-1
TGTGCCAGCAGTTACTCACGGCCCCTTACCCCCCTGAACACTGAAGCTTTCTTT
CASSYSRPLTPLNTEAFF
>many|TRBV20-1|15|TRBD2|TRBJ2-5
TGCAGTGCTAGAGATCAGGCGGGGGGGGGAGAGACCCAGTACTTC
CSARDQAGGGETQYF
>many|TRBV12-3/TRBV12-4|14|TRBD1|TRBJ2-7
TGTGCCACCTCCGGTGGGACAGGGTCCTACGAGCAGTACTTC
CATSGGTGSYEQYF
>many|TRBV28|14|NA|TRBJ2-7
TGTGCCAGCAGTTTTATGACAGTCTCGTACGAGCAGTACTTC
CASSFMTVSYEQYF
>many|TRBV6-5|14|NA|TRBJ1-2
TGTGCCAGCAGTTACCATGGTGATGTCTATGGCTACACCTTC
CASSYHGDVYGYTF